Given below is one TCR beta chain in context. Its cognate antigen is unknown. The sample originates from a study of radiotherapy plus CTLA-4 blockade in lung cancer. The protocol was immunoSEQ multiplex PCR, while the TCRdb copy is restricted to in-frame clones and leaves out a portion. The sample has about 66,000 clones, about 83% seen once. There are 15 residues in the CDR3. The trim removed 6 bases at V and 5 bases at J, leaving 6 bases unmatched. Broader study findings: Peripheral blood showed expansion of tumor-derived TCR clones after radiotherapy and ipilimumab.

The chain couples TRBV6-7 to TRBJ2-7; 14 bases line up with TRBD2. TRBV6-7 has ORF status, its function being uncertain. The material sequenced was peripheral blood, taken from a patient treated with radiotherapy plus ipilimumab. This TCR came from a human donor with non-small cell lung cancer who had a partial response to radiotherapy plus ipilimumab. The CDR3 loop is CASRTGLAGVDEQYF. CDR3 bases: TGTGCCAGCAGAACGGGACTAGCGGGAGTGGACGAGCAGTACTTC.